A single sample gave rise to the 28 T cell receptor beta chains below, sequenced in a study of T-cell reconstitution after alpha-beta-depleted transplantation in children. Unique molecular identifiers were used in preparing the TCRbeta library. One entry per CDR3 protein results from TCRdb running MiXCR on the PCR reads. The data show about 500,000 distinct CDR3 sequences, with 32% seen just once and around 2.3% held by the top ten. The sequences come from PBMCs from the stem cell graft donor, collected from the stem cell graft. All receptors derive from a human donor who donated a stem cell graft to a child with aplastic anemia.

This clonotype was picked up a small number of times. V usage is TRBV5-1 and J usage is TRBJ2-3, with 12 nucleotides matching TRBD2. With 2 bases clipped from V and 4 bases from J, the junction kept 5 bases outside the gene matches. The germline V gene encodes CDR1 SGHRS and CDR2 YFSETQ. There are 16 residues in the CDR3. CDR3 amino acids: CASSLLAGGGPDTQYF. The CDR3 DNA is TGCGCCAGCAGCTTACTAGCGGGAGGCGGGCCAGATACGCAGTATTTT.

In DNA form, the CDR3 reads TGCGCCAGCAGCCAAGCTGTGTCTAGCGGAAACCTAGCCAAAAACATTCAGTACTTC. This encodes CASSQAVSSGNLAKNIQYF. This sequence joins TRBV4-3 and TRBJ2-4; 7 nucleotides agree with TRBD2. V lost 1 base and J lost 0; bases outside the gene matches: 12. Per germline, CDR1 LGHNA and CDR2 YSLEER. This CDR3 comprises 19 residues.

V and J are TRBV20-1 and TRBJ1-2, with 7 positions matching TRBD1. Germline-derived CDR1 and CDR2 are DFQATT and SNEGSKA (reference sequence). This CDR3 comprises 13 residues. V was clipped by 0 bases and J by 7 bases; unmatched bases: 5. CDR3 protein: CSAREGGGRGYTF. Written as DNA, the CDR3 is TGCAGTGCTAGAGAAGGGGGCGGGCGTGGCTACACCTTC.

This clonotype was detected only a few times. The chain employs TRBV5-5 and TRBJ1-5, with a weak D call TRBD1 (5 bases). V was trimmed by 4 bases and J by 1 base, leaving 18 bases between them. The CDR3 is 17 amino acids. The germline V gene has CDR1 SGHKS and CDR2 YYEKEE (reference sequence). The chain's CDR3 is CASSLGIRGGSNQPQHF. The CDR3, as DNA: TGTGCCAGCAGCCTTGGAATAAGGGGTGGGAGCAATCAGCCCCAGCATTTT.

V gene TRBV12-3 or TRBV12-4 combines with J gene TRBJ2-5, with D perhaps matching TRBD1 or TRBD2 (5 bases each). Trimming stripped 3 bases from V and 5 bases from J, with 10 bases between. The CDR3 sequence is 13 residues long. CDR3 sequence (DNA): TGTGCCAGCAGTTTGTCCTGGGGGGAGACCCAGTACTTC. Translated: CASSLSWGETQYF.

The chain links TRBV5-8 to TRBJ2-5; no firm D call. Germline V gene sequence: CDR1 SGHTS, CDR2 YDEGEE. The CDR3 is made up of 11 amino acids. V shed 6 bases and J shed 3 bases, with 6 bases lying between them. CDR3 in amino acids: CASKSKETQYF. The DNA of the CDR3 is TGTGCCAGCAAAAGTAAAGAGACCCAGTACTTC.

The sample holds a few counts of this clonotype. This chain joins TRBV7-2 and TRBJ1-2; a possible D gene is TRBD1 (6 bases). Germline-derived CDR1 and CDR2 are SGHTA and FQGNSA. V lost 7 bases to trimming and J lost 3 bases, with 15 bases between them. The CDR3 runs to 14 residues. The CDR3 nucleotides are TGTGCCAGCACCCAAACGGACAGCTACTATGGCTACACCTTC. Protein product: CASTQTDSYYGYTF.

This clonotype occurred a few times. This chain uses TRBV5-1 with TRBJ2-7; 7 nucleotides agree with TRBD2. J was trimmed by 3 bases and V by 2 bases; bases with no gene match: 5. The CDR3 is 14 residues long. Germline assignment: CDR1 SGHRS and CDR2 YFSETQ. The CDR3 coding sequence is TGCGCCAGCAGCTTTGGGTCTAGCGGCTACGAGCAGTACTTC. Its translation: CASSFGSSGYEQYF. The complete variable domain, with remaining parts taken from reference TRBV5-1 and TRBJ2-7, reads KAGVTQTPRYLIKTRGQQVTLSCSPISGHRSVSWYQQTPGQGLQFLFEYFSETQRNKGNFPGRFSGRQFSNSRSEMNVSTLELGDSALYLCASSFGSSGYEQYFGPGTRLTVT.

This chain links TRBV25-1 with TRBJ2-3; TRBD2 matches 7 bases. Germline lookup yields CDR1 MGHDK and CDR2 SYGVNS. V was pared by 4 bases and J by 2 bases, with 12 bases of the junction left unmatched. This CDR3 has 17 amino acids. The CDR3 DNA is TGTGCCAGCAGTGCTATAACCGGGACTACTTACACAGATACGCAGTATTTT. It codes for CASSAITGTTYTDTQYF.

DNA of the CDR3: TGCGCCAGCAGCCCAGGTGTTGGGACAGGGAATGGCTACACCTTC. Amino acids: CASSPGVGTGNGYTF. The rearrangement links TRBV4-3 to TRBJ1-2; TRBD1 aligns across 9 bases. Trimming at V came to 4 bases and at J to 6 bases, leaving 9 bases not matched to a gene. Germline CDR1 and CDR2: LGHNA and YSLEER. CDR3 length: 15 amino acids.

This clonotype occurred a few times. This chain joins TRBV5-1 and TRBJ1-1; the match to TRBD1 covers 9 bases. The junction had 8 bases not matched to a gene; V was cut back by 3 bases and J by 5 bases. Germline-derived CDR1 and CDR2 are SGHRS and YFSETQ. CDR3 length equals 15 residues. The DNA of the CDR3 is TGCGCCAGCAGCTCCGCGGGACAGGGAGGGACTGAAGCTTTCTTT. It yields the protein CASSSAGQGGTEAFF. Drawing the rest from reference TRBV5-1 and TRBJ1-1, the complete variable domain is KAGVTQTPRYLIKTRGQQVTLSCSPISGHRSVSWYQQTPGQGLQFLFEYFSETQRNKGNFPGRFSGRQFSNSRSEMNVSTLELGDSALYLCASSSAGQGGTEAFFGQGTRLTVV.

The chain combines TRBV9 with TRBJ1-2; unclear D gene. Germline V gene lookup returns CDR1 SGDLS and CDR2 YYNGEE. The germline V and J ends were trimmed by 1 base and 2 bases, with 12 bases remaining between them. The CDR3 extends over 15 amino acids. The CDR3 is CASSVQDGVNYGYTF. The CDR3 DNA follows: TGTGCCAGCAGCGTACAGGACGGGGTCAACTATGGCTACACCTTC.

The V call is TRBV5-4, the J call TRBJ1-1, with D possibly TRBD1 on 6 matching bases. The CDR3 extends over 15 amino acids. Germline assignment: CDR1 SGHNT and CDR2 YYREEE (reference sequence). Deletions cut 3 bases from V and 4 bases from J, with 16 bases between. In DNA, the CDR3 is TGTGCCAGCAGCTCCTACTTACAGGGCCGCACTGAAGCTTTCTTT. Protein: CASSSYLQGRTEAFF. The full variable domain, rest sourced from reference TRBV5-4 and TRBJ1-1, is ETGVTQSPTHLIKTRGQQVTLRCSSQSGHNTVSWYQQALGQGPQFIFQYYREEENGRGNFPPRFSGLQFPNYSSELNVNALELDDSALYLCASSSYLQGRTEAFFGQGTRLTVV.

The chain employs TRBV20-1 and TRBJ2-2; D uncertain. The CDR3 length is 17 residues. V shed 0 bases and J shed 0 bases, with 14 bases lying between them. CDR1 and CDR2 (germline): DFQATT, SNEGSKA (reference sequence). The CDR3 sequence: CSARDLRHSANTGELFF. Here the CDR3 DNA reads TGCAGTGCTAGAGATCTCCGGCACAGTGCGAACACCGGGGAGCTGTTTTTT.

This clonotype has a handful of counts. The chain recombines TRBV24-1 with TRBJ2-1, with D possibly being TRBD1 (6 bases). V was clipped by 4 bases and J by 13 bases, with 16 bases between them. Germline CDR1 is KGHDR and CDR2 is SFDVKD. The CDR3 spans 13 residues. Here the CDR3 reads CATSDPNRVDQFF. CDR3 DNA sequence: TGTGCCACCAGTGACCCCAACAGGGTGGATCAGTTCTTC.

This clonotype was detected a few times. The rearrangement uses TRBV5-1 and TRBJ2-7, with TRBD2 identical over 7 bases. Germline assignment: CDR1 SGHRS and CDR2 YFSETQ. Unmatched junction bases numbered 8, after V lost 5 bases and J lost 6 bases. The length of the CDR3 is 13 residues. The CDR3 sequence: CASSPSGTAEQYF. CDR3 nucleotides: TGCGCCAGCAGTCCAAGCGGGACCGCCGAGCAGTACTTC.

The V gene is TRBV14, the J gene TRBJ1-2; the D gene is possibly TRBD1 (6 bases). The length of the CDR3 is 16 residues. Germline CDR1 SGHDN, CDR2 FVKESK. The V and J ends lost 5 bases and 4 bases respectively, with 20 bases between them. CDR3 nucleotides: TGTGCCAGCAGCTTTCGCACAGGGACCCAAGCCTATGGCTACACCTTC. This codes for CASSFRTGTQAYGYTF.

This chain connects TRBV7-6 to TRBJ2-7; D remains unclear. Trimming left V 1 base short and J 1 base short, with 8 bases between. CDR1 and CDR2 from the germline V gene are SGHVS and FNYEAQ. The CDR3 loop spans 14 amino acids. Here the CDR3 DNA reads TGTGCCAGCAGCTTAGTTGGAGAGTCCTACGAGCAGTACTTC. The encoded protein is CASSLVGESYEQYF.

Only a few counts were recorded for this clonotype. This rearrangement joins TRBV5-1 to TRBJ1-1; D gene ambiguous. V was cut by 1 base and J by 8 bases, with 9 bases left in between. The CDR3 has 12 amino acids. The germline V gene has CDR1 SGHRS and CDR2 YFSETQ. The CDR3 here is CASSLTGEEAFF. CDR3 coding DNA: TGCGCCAGCAGCTTGACCGGGGAAGAAGCTTTCTTT.

The chain has TRBV28 and TRBJ2-2, with TRBD1 as a possible D gene (6 bases). This CDR3 contains 15 residues. V was shortened by 6 bases and J by 1 base, with 12 bases between the two germline ends. The germline CDR1 and CDR2 sequences are MDHEN and SYDVKM. The CDR3 bases are TGTGCCAGCAGCGATGGACAGATGAACACCGGGGAGCTGTTTTTT. Encoded protein: CASSDGQMNTGELFF.

This clonotype was picked up a small number of times. The gene calls are TRBV28 and TRBJ2-7; 9 bases are a match to TRBD1. There are 12 residues in the CDR3. CDR1 and CDR2 from the germline V gene are MDHEN and SYDVKM. The J segment lost 1 base and the V segment lost 10 bases, leaving 2 bases of the junction unmatched. CDR3 amino acids: CATGQGSYEQYF. CDR3 nucleotide sequence: TGTGCCACTGGACAGGGGTCCTACGAGCAGTACTTC.

The chain employs TRBV28 and TRBJ2-1; 7 nucleotides align to TRBD2. From germline, CDR1 is MDHEN and CDR2 SYDVKM. V gave up 7 bases and J gave up 7 bases; unmatched junction bases: 10. The length of the CDR3 is 14 residues. CDR3 residues: CASNRGGPMNEQFF. The CDR3 nucleotides are TGTGCCAGCAATCGGGGAGGGCCTATGAATGAGCAGTTCTTC.

The chain carries TRBV12-3 or TRBV12-4 and TRBJ1-1; D is perhaps TRBD1 (5 bases). CDR3 length equals 13 residues. Trimming removed 4 bases at V and 6 bases at J, with 12 bases between. Written as DNA, the CDR3 is TGTGCCAGCAGTTGGGGGGAGAGATCTGAAGCTTTCTTT. Its protein is CASSWGERSEAFF.

The chain employs TRBV5-4 and TRBJ2-3; 7 positions agree with TRBD2. This CDR3 spans 16 amino acids. Germline V gene data show CDR1 as SGHNT and CDR2 as YYREEE (reference sequence). V trimming: 1 base; J trimming: 4 bases; junction bases outside the gene matches: 9. The chain's CDR3 is CASSLYGLGQADTQYF. CDR3 in DNA: TGTGCCAGCAGCTTGTACGGACTAGGTCAGGCAGATACGCAGTATTTT.

The chain is built from TRBV12-3 or TRBV12-4 and TRBJ1-5, with TRBD1 matching 7 bases. Germline trimming cut 6 bases from V and 9 bases from J; bases unmatched to any gene: 11. The CDR3 length is 14 residues. The DNA of the CDR3 is TGTGCCAGCAGGAAGGACAGGTCCAAGGGGCCCCAGCATTTT. It codes for CASRKDRSKGPQHF.

The chain links TRBV13 to TRBJ2-5, with D possibly matching TRBD1 (5 bases). The V gene lost 5 bases and the J gene lost 2 bases, with 18 bases spanning the gap. CDR3 size: 16 residues. CDR1 is PRHDT, CDR2 FYEKMQ, per germline (reference sequence). CDR3 sequence reads: CASSPGRQGPQETQYF. The CDR3 region has the DNA TGTGCCAGCAGCCCAGGGCGGCAGGGTCCACAAGAGACCCAGTACTTC. Filled out from reference TRBV13 and TRBJ2-5, the complete variable domain reads AAGVIQSPRHLIKEKRETATLKCYPIPRHDTVYWYQQGPGQDPQFLISFYEKMQSDKGSIPDRFSAQQFSDYHSELNMSSLELGDSALYFCASSPGRQGPQETQYFGPGTRLLVL.

The chain is built from TRBV10-3 and TRBJ1-5, with D unclear. Trimming pared 5 bases from V and 0 bases from J, leaving 11 bases between. This CDR3 region has 15 residues. Germline values: CDR1 ENHRY, CDR2 SYGVKD. CDR3 nucleotides: TGTGCCATCAGTAGTAGTCGAAATAGCAATCAGCCCCAGCATTTT. Its translation: CAISSSRNSNQPQHF.

The V and J genes are TRBV21-1 and TRBJ2-7; TRBD1, the table's D call, was not compared with the DNA. TRBV21-1 is marked as a pseudogene. The CDR3 is 15 residues long. Here the CDR3 DNA reads TGTGCCAGCAGCAAAGACGCAGGGGGGAGGTACGAGCAGTACTTC. This gives the protein CASSKDAGGRYEQYF.